The T cell receptor (beta chain) under discussion was sequenced for a study of T cells in Graves' hyperthyroidism and ophthalmopathy. This CDR3 has 15 amino acids. The ends were cut back, 0 bases at V and 0 bases at J, with 8 bases in the middle. Germline V lookup: CDR1 GTSNPN, CDR2 SVGIG (reference sequence). TCR beta CDR3 region amplification was performed from RNA transcripts. RT-PCR in the first round (using the HTBI primer set) targeted the TCR CDR3. MiXCR was run by TCRdb on the multiplex PCR reads, yielding one entry per CDR3 protein. Found here are 450,000 to 650,000 distinct CDR3 sequences, over 12% of them singletons; the top ten hold less than 9%.

Sequenced material: blood. This sequence joins TRBV30 and TRBJ2-2, with D perhaps being TRBD1 or TRBD2 (5 bases each). The TCR was taken from a woman aged 18 to 35 with Graves' ophthalmopathy. The CDR3 nucleotides read TGTGCCTGGAGTGTACTGGGGGCGAACACCGGGGAGCTGTTTTTT. Protein product: CAWSVLGANTGELFF. Looking up the rest from reference TRBV30 and TRBJ2-2 gives the full variable domain: SQTIHQWPATLVQPVGSPLSLECTVEGTSNPNLYWYRQAAGRGLQLLFYSVGIGQISSEVPQNLSASRPQDRQFILSSKKLLLSDSGFYLCAWSVLGANTGELFFGEGSRLTVL.